The sequence of this TCR beta chain was determined in a study of blood T cell repertoires in COVID-19. Study in general: The United States, Italy and Spain supplied acute and convalescent COVID-19 samples. The analysed material was cDNA or gDNA that came from T cells, B-cell-depleted T cells, or PBMCs.

Patients in Seattle were enrolled during active infection, then followed longitudinally. In the original workflow: Amplified reference gene primers provided the basis for estimating nucleated cell counts. Libraries were prepared by immunoSEQ multiplex PCR; TCRdb keeps only in-frame clonotypes and omits some of them. V, J and clone size derive from that table, while D and trimming were established from the DNA sequence. The sample holds about 260,000 clones; over 80% are singletons and the top ten take 9.5% to 13%. The receptor's source is a woman aged 70-85 years with COVID-19, enrolled during active disease. What was sequenced was peripheral blood.

In DNA, the CDR3 is TGTGCCAGCAGCCATACAGCGAACACCGGGGAGCTGTTTTTT. It codes for CASSHTANTGELFF. The V gene is TRBV4-2, the J gene TRBJ2-2; D uncertain. Trimming left V 3 bases short and J 0 bases short, with 5 bases between. CDR1 is LGHNA and CDR2 is YNFKEQ in the germline V gene. The CDR3 extends over 14 amino acids.